These T cell receptor beta chains were read from a single sample in a study of a mutant IDH1 vaccine in newly diagnosed glioma. The data were produced by immunoSEQ multiplex PCR, yet TCRdb's version contains in-frame clones alone and is incomplete. Of 10,000 to 14,000 clones in the sample, around 85% were seen once. These TCRs' antigens remain unknown. The sample consisted of PBMCs, taken from a glioma patient whose treatment included an IDH1 peptide vaccine. The origin of the receptors is a man aged 30 to 39 with glioma. The CDR3 runs from the conserved cysteine through the conserved F or W. A D gene is named only where the DNA matches it firmly. Some rows mark clone size as missing; the rest say once, few, many or name a class of expanded clone.

j_call	v_call	d_call	clone_size	cdr3_nt	cdr3_aa
TRBJ2-2	TRBV6-4	NA	few	TGTGCCAGCAGTGACTCGAGTACCGGGGAGCTGTTTTTT	CASSDSSTGELFF
TRBJ2-7	TRBV4-1	TRBD1	NA	TGCGCCAGCAGCCTTCCGGGACAGGGGGCGCGGGAGCAGTACTTC	CASSLPGQGAREQYF
TRBJ1-3	TRBV4-2	NA	NA	TGTGCCAGCAGCCAAGGTAAAGCCCTCGGAAACACCATATATTTT	CASSQGKALGNTIYF
TRBJ1-3	TRBV5-4	TRBD1	once	TGTGCCAGCAGGCCAGGGACAGACTCTGGAAACACCATATATTTT	CASRPGTDSGNTIYF
TRBJ1-1	TRBV7-9	NA	NA	TGTGCCAGCAGCCCCCGGCTTCCTAACACTGAAGCTTTCTTT	CASSPRLPNTEAFF
TRBJ1-1	TRBV11-1	NA	medium-sized	TGTGCCAGCACACCAGGCACGGGGGCTCACACTGAAGCTTTCTTT	CASTPGTGAHTEAFF
TRBJ1-5	TRBV7-2	TRBD1	NA	TGTGCCAGCAGCTACTTGGACAGGGCGCAGCCCCAGCATTTT	CASSYLDRAQPQHF
TRBJ2-3	TRBV6-5	NA	NA	TGTGCCAGCACTTCCCCCGCCGATACGCAGTATTTT	CASTSPADTQYF
TRBJ1-2	TRBV11-2	NA	NA	TGTGCCAGCAGCTCCCAGGGGAATATTAACTATGGCTACACCTTC	CASSSQGNINYGYTF
TRBJ2-7	TRBV18	NA	NA	TGTGCCAGCTCACCAGGGCCAGGGACCTCCTACGAGCAGTACTTC	CASSPGPGTSYEQYF
TRBJ1-5	TRBV29-1	NA	NA	TGCAGCGTTGAAGATGTACAGGGTCAGCCCCAGCATTTT	CSVEDVQGQPQHF
TRBJ2-2	TRBV5-1	TRBD1	NA	TGCGCCAGCAGCTTTAGGACAGGCGGTGACACCGGGGAGCTGTTTTTT	CASSFRTGGDTGELFF
TRBJ2-7	TRBV29-1	NA	NA	TGCAGCGTGAACATGGGTAGGGGCTACGAGCAGTACTTC	CSVNMGRGYEQYF
TRBJ2-2	TRBV5-1	TRBD1	NA	TGCGCCACCGCGACAGGGGTGAACACCGGGGAGCTGTTTTTT	CATATGVNTGELFF
TRBJ2-2	TRBV5-1	NA	NA	TGCGCCAGCAGCTTGGGCTCAAGAAACACCGGGGAGCTGTTTTTT	CASSLGSRNTGELFF